The rows below give T cell receptor beta chains drawn from one sample of a study of T cells in Graves' hyperthyroidism and ophthalmopathy. TCRdb redid the calling of the multiplex PCR reads with MiXCR, one entry per CDR3 protein. The table lists more than 500,000 distinct CDR3 sequences, about 15% of them singletons. Sequencing used blood. These receptors were obtained from a woman aged 35 to 49 with Graves' ophthalmopathy. Each CDR3 is given with its conserved first and last residue. D genes are given only for firm matches. Rows give clone size only sometimes, using once, few, many, or a class for an expanded clone.

J	V	size	D	DNA	CDR3
TRBJ2-7	TRBV28	many	TRBD2	TGTGCCAGTAGTCCCCCCGGGGGGTACGAGCAGTACTTC	CASSPPGGYEQYF
TRBJ2-7	TRBV30	-	TRBD1	TGTGCCTGGACCAGCCCGGGACAGGTAGGGGAGCAGTACTTC	CAWTSPGQVGEQYF
TRBJ1-2	TRBV27	many	-	TGTGCCAGCAGTTTCCTCGGGGGGGACTATGGCTACACCTTC	CASSFLGGDYGYTF
TRBJ1-1	TRBV6-2/TRBV6-3	-	-	TGTGCCAGCAGTACGGTGGCGATAGGGATGTCAGGGATGGACACTGAAGCTTTCTTT	CASSTVAIGMSGMDTEAFF
TRBJ1-1	TRBV18	-	-	TGTGCCAGCTCAGCGGCGGCCTTGAACACTGAAGCTTTCTTT	CASSAAALNTEAFF
TRBJ1-1	TRBV2	many	-	TGTGCCAGCCGGCACGGACGAGAAGCTTTCTTT	CASRHGREAFF
TRBJ2-7	TRBV6-5	many	-	TGTGCCAGCAGTTACATCGGTCGAAGCTCCTACGAGCAGTACTTC	CASSYIGRSSYEQYF
TRBJ1-2	TRBV19	many	TRBD1	TGTGCCAGCCTGAGACAGGGAGTTAACTATGGCTACACCTTC	CASLRQGVNYGYTF
TRBJ2-7	TRBV3-1	many	-	TGTGCCAGCAGCCAAGATCTCGGATGGGGGACTTACGAGCAGTACTTC	CASSQDLGWGTYEQYF
TRBJ2-5	TRBV24-1	few	TRBD1	TGTGCCACCAGTGATCTCCAGGGGGCTCGGGAGACCCAGTACTTC	CATSDLQGARETQYF
TRBJ1-2	TRBV6-5	-	-	TGTGCCAGCAGTTTTAGGGGAACTAACTATGGCTACACCTTC	CASSFRGTNYGYTF
TRBJ2-5	TRBV27	many	TRBD2	TGTGCCAGCAGTCACGGACTAGACCAAGAGACCCAGTACTTC	CASSHGLDQETQYF
TRBJ2-7	TRBV6-2/TRBV6-3	many	TRBD2	TGTGCCAGCAGTTACCCCCCGAGGGGAGTAACTAGCGTCTTGTACGAGCAGTACTTC	CASSYPPRGVTSVLYEQYF
TRBJ2-5	TRBV12-3/TRBV12-4	many	TRBD2	TGTGCCAGCAGTTTTCTCCTAGCGGCCCGACAAGAGACCCAGTACTTC	CASSFLLAARQETQYF
TRBJ2-5	TRBV20-1	-	-	TGCAGTGCTAGGGGCAACGGTCAGACCCAGTACTTC	CSARGNGQTQYF
TRBJ2-5	TRBV12-3/TRBV12-4	many	TRBD2	TGTGCCAGCAGCCGAACTAGCGGAGATCTGAAAGAGACCCAGTACTTC	CASSRTSGDLKETQYF
TRBJ2-2	TRBV10-3	few	-	TGTGCCATCAGTGAGTCATCCAGGGACACCGGGGAGCTGTTTTTT	CAISESSRDTGELFF
TRBJ1-3	TRBV6-5	many	-	TGTGCCAGCATTTTAACACCCTTGGCTGGAAACACCATATATTTT	CASILTPLAGNTIYF
TRBJ2-5	TRBV19	-	-	TGTGCCAGTAGTATAGGAGACAGTTATCAAGAGACCCAGTACTTC	CASSIGDSYQETQYF
TRBJ1-2	TRBV12-3/TRBV12-4	many	-	TGTGCCAGCACTTTAGGGTTTTTTAACTATGGCTACACCTTC	CASTLGFFNYGYTF
TRBJ1-2	TRBV19	few	-	TGTGCCAGTAGTATAGCCAGGACAGAGAAATATGGCTACACCTTC	CASSIARTEKYGYTF
TRBJ1-6	TRBV4-2	-	-	TGTGCCAGCAGCCAAGAGCAGGGTACACCCCTCCACTTT	CASSQEQGTPLHF
TRBJ2-6	TRBV12-3/TRBV12-4	few	-	TGTGCCAGCAGTTTCGCTTATTACTCTGGGGCCAACGTCCTGACTTTC	CASSFAYYSGANVLTF
TRBJ2-1	TRBV20-1	-	-	TGCAGTGCTGCGAGGGGCGGTGCTGGTGAGCAGTTCTTC	CSAARGGAGEQFF
TRBJ1-5	TRBV19	few	TRBD1	TGTGCCAGTAGTATAAAATCCCAGGGGGGTCAGCCCCAGCATTTT	CASSIKSQGGQPQHF
TRBJ1-2	TRBV19	-	-	TGTGCCAGTGGGGGTCTCTACTATGGCTACACCTTC	CASGGLYYGYTF
TRBJ2-7	TRBV20-1	many	TRBD1	TGCAGTGCACCCGACAGGGTCCCGTACGGGCAGTACTTC	CSAPDRVPYGQYF
TRBJ2-2	TRBV28	many	TRBD1	TGTGCCAGCAGTTTATTCCAGGGGGCAAACACCGGGGAGCTGTTTTTT	CASSLFQGANTGELFF
TRBJ1-1	TRBV7-8	many	-	TGTGCCAGCAGCTTATTTTCGGATCTCCAAGCTTTCTTT	CASSLFSDLQAFF
TRBJ1-1	TRBV2	many	-	TGTGCCAGCAATCAGGGGTTAGCTTTCTTT	CASNQGLAFF
TRBJ1-2	TRBV28	many	-	TGTGCCAGCAATGGCAGGGAAGGTTATGGCTACACCTTC	CASNGREGYGYTF
TRBJ2-7	TRBV6-5	many	TRBD1	TGTGCCAGCAGGGGGGACAGTGTTCCCTACGAGCAGTACTTC	CASRGDSVPYEQYF